This is a list of T cell receptor beta chains from one sample in a study of T cells after posttransplantation cyclophosphamide. The assay was immunoSEQ multiplex PCR, and TCRdb's table has in-frame clones only and misses some. The sample carries around 10,000 clones, around 81% recorded once. The sample was PBMCs, taken more than 1,700 days after allogeneic stem cell transplant with posttransplant cyclophosphamide. These receptors originate from a female patient aged 45-60 years who received an allogeneic stem cell transplant from a related donor, was CMV-positive, and had no GVHD. The graft donor may account for some of the T cells. The CDR3 runs from the conserved cysteine through the conserved F or W. Fields, in order: clone size, V gene, D gene, J gene, CDR3 protein, CDR3 DNA. The D gene is left open where the match is weak. Clone sizes are given selectively: once, few, many, or a class where the clone is expanded.

-	TRBV28	-	TRBJ1-5	CASRPRQHNQPQHF	TGTGCCAGCAGACCCAGACAGCACAATCAGCCCCAGCATTTT
-	TRBV7-8	-	TRBJ2-2	CASSLAGVPGELFF	TGTGCCAGCAGCTTAGCCGGGGTACCCGGGGAGCTGTTTTTT
-	TRBV10-3	TRBD2	TRBJ2-1	CAIRSPKAGYSYNEQFF	TGTGCCATCAGGAGCCCCAAAGCGGGGTACTCCTACAATGAGCAGTTCTTC
-	TRBV18	-	TRBJ1-1	CASSPPTDTEAFF	TGTGCCAGCTCACCACCCACAGACACTGAAGCTTTCTTT
-	TRBV4-2	-	TRBJ2-3	CASSQDGEGTDTQYF	TGTGCCAGCAGCCAAGATGGGGAGGGCACAGATACGCAGTATTTT
-	TRBV18	-	TRBJ1-2	CASSPPGATSNYGYTF	TGTGCCAGCTCACCACCTGGGGCCACGTCTAACTATGGCTACACCTTC
-	TRBV28	TRBD1	TRBJ1-4	CASSLPGQGSEKLFF	TGTGCCAGCAGTTTACCGGGACAGGGATCTGAAAAACTGTTTTTT
-	TRBV30	TRBD2	TRBJ2-5	CAWSPETSGRWGTQYF	TGTGCCTGGAGTCCCGAGACTAGCGGGAGGTGGGGGACCCAGTACTTC
-	TRBV19	-	TRBJ2-2	CASSMISRTGELFF	TGTGCCAGTAGTATGATCTCTCGGACCGGGGAGCTGTTTTTT
-	TRBV30	-	TRBJ1-1	CAWSPGVHTEAFF	TGTGCCTGGAGTCCGGGGGTTCACACTGAAGCTTTCTTT
-	TRBV7-2	TRBD2	TRBJ2-1	CASSSQAGGPPYNEQFF	TGTGCCAGCAGCTCTCAAGCGGGAGGGCCCCCCTACAATGAGCAGTTCTTC
-	TRBV9	-	TRBJ1-3	CASHSGNTIYF	TGTGCCAGCCATTCTGGAAACACCATATATTTT
-	TRBV30	TRBD2	TRBJ2-7	CACISGEGGLYEQYF	TGTGCCTGCATCAGTGGGGAGGGTGGTTTGTACGAGCAGTACTTC
-	TRBV11-3	-	TRBJ2-7	CASSLDTGQGEQYF	TGTGCCAGCAGCTTAGATACGGGCCAGGGCGAGCAGTACTTC
-	TRBV19	TRBD1	TRBJ1-1	CASSWTGGTEAFF	TGTGCCAGTTCTTGGACAGGGGGCACTGAAGCTTTCTTT
once	TRBV11-3	TRBD1	TRBJ2-2	CASSPGTGVAGELFF	TGTGCCAGCAGCCCCGGGACAGGGGTTGCCGGGGAGCTGTTTTTT
-	TRBV7-9	TRBD2	TRBJ2-1	CASSGRGLAGGYNEQFF	TGTGCCAGCAGCGGAAGGGGACTAGCGGGAGGTTACAATGAGCAGTTCTTC
-	TRBV9	-	TRBJ2-1	CASSVDGSGSSSYNEQFF	TGTGCCAGCAGCGTAGATGGTAGCGGCTCGAGCTCCTACAATGAGCAGTTCTTC
-	TRBV6-1	TRBD2	TRBJ2-7	CASSDGLAGTYEQYF	TGTGCCAGCAGTGATGGACTAGCGGGGACCTACGAGCAGTACTTC
-	TRBV29-1	-	TRBJ2-2	CSVVGRANTGELFF	TGCAGCGTTGTGGGCAGGGCTAACACCGGGGAGCTGTTTTTT
-	TRBV6-5	TRBD1	TRBJ2-5	CASSRRQGQETQYF	TGTGCCAGCAGTCGTAGACAGGGCCAAGAGACCCAGTACTTC
-	TRBV19	-	TRBJ1-1	CASSIPRMNTEAFF	TGTGCCAGTAGTATACCTCGTATGAACACTGAAGCTTTCTTT
-	TRBV11-2	-	TRBJ1-5	CASSPGRARGQPQHF	TGTGCCAGCAGCCCCGGACGGGCCAGGGGTCAGCCCCAGCATTTT
-	TRBV2	-	TRBJ2-5	CASSVEQPPHGTQYF	TGTGCCAGCAGTGTGGAACAGCCACCCCATGGGACCCAGTACTTC
once	TRBV28	-	TRBJ2-7	CASSPSGGGAMLFPYEQYF	TGTGCCAGCAGTCCCTCCGGAGGGGGCGCGATGTTATTCCCCTACGAGCAGTACTTC
-	TRBV5-1	-	TRBJ2-7	CASSSNRQGTNEQYF	TGCGCCAGCAGCTCGAACAGACAGGGGACTAACGAGCAGTACTTC
-	TRBV28	-	TRBJ2-7	CASSGAGWMKERAYEQYF	TGTGCCAGCAGTGGCGCAGGGTGGATGAAAGAGAGAGCCTACGAGCAGTACTTC
-	TRBV27	-	TRBJ2-1	CASRRNREYYNEQFF	TGTGCCAGCAGACGAAACAGGGAGTACTACAATGAGCAGTTCTTC
-	TRBV11-2	TRBD2	TRBJ2-7	CASSTRASGPTRAYEQYF	TGTGCCAGCAGCACAAGGGCTAGCGGCCCAACCAGGGCCTACGAGCAGTACTTC
-	TRBV18	TRBD1	TRBJ1-2	CASSPRDSPHPGYTF	TGTGCCAGCTCACCCCGGGACAGCCCACACCCGGGCTACACCTTC
-	TRBV12-5	-	TRBJ1-1	CASGLEEGTEAFF	TGTGCTAGTGGCCTTGAGGAAGGCACTGAAGCTTTCTTT
-	TRBV11-2	-	TRBJ1-3	CASSPDLVANTIYF	TGTGCCAGCAGCCCAGATCTTGTAGCGAACACCATATATTTT
-	TRBV7-3	TRBD2	TRBJ2-7	CASSWGGSSYEQYF	TGTGCCAGCAGCTGGGGGGGGAGCTCCTACGAGCAGTACTTC
-	TRBV28	-	TRBJ1-6	CASHETPGSYNSPLHF	TGTGCCAGCCATGAGACGCCGGGCTCCTATAATTCACCCCTCCACTTT
once	TRBV5-1	TRBD2	TRBJ2-3	CASSQPGTSGTDTQYF	TGCGCCAGCAGCCAGCCCGGGACTAGCGGCACAGATACGCAGTATTTT
-	TRBV7-9	TRBD2	TRBJ2-7	CASSYYPLTSGAYEQYF	TGTGCCAGCAGCTACTATCCCCTGACTAGCGGAGCCTACGAGCAGTACTTC
-	TRBV11-1	TRBD2	TRBJ2-4	CASSSLTSGLLGKNIQYF	TGTGCCAGCAGCTCGTTGACTAGCGGCCTCTTGGGCAAAAACATTCAGTACTTC
-	TRBV7-6	TRBD1	TRBJ1-5	CASSQSADRGAGQPQHF	TGTGCCAGCAGCCAGTCCGCGGACAGGGGGGCCGGCCAGCCCCAGCATTTT
-	TRBV28	TRBD2	TRBJ2-3	CASGRGTSFTDTQYF	TGTGCCAGCGGTAGGGGGACTAGCTTCACAGATACGCAGTATTTT
-	TRBV29-1	-	TRBJ2-7	CSVVREPYEQYF	TGCAGCGTTGTGCGGGAACCCTACGAGCAGTACTTC
-	TRBV5-4	TRBD2	TRBJ2-7	CASSPGGTSGSYEQYF	TGTGCCAGCAGCCCCGGCGGGACTAGCGGTTCCTACGAGCAGTACTTC
-	TRBV2	-	TRBJ2-2	CASSETGSPNTGELFF	TGTGCCAGCAGTGAGACAGGTTCTCCGAACACCGGGGAGCTGTTTTTT
-	TRBV6-5	TRBD1	TRBJ1-1	CASHRGPAPNTEAFF	TGTGCCAGCCACAGGGGCCCTGCCCCAAACACTGAAGCTTTCTTT
-	TRBV5-1	-	TRBJ2-3	CASSLDGQLTTDTQYF	TGCGCCAGCAGCTTGGATGGACAGCTCACCACAGATACGCAGTATTTT
-	TRBV29-1	TRBD2	TRBJ2-3	CSVPTSGGDTQYF	TGCAGCGTGCCGACTAGCGGGGGAGATACGCAGTATTTT
few	TRBV5-4	TRBD1	TRBJ2-2	CASSEGQGATNTGELFF	TGTGCCAGCAGCGAGGGACAGGGGGCGACGAACACCGGGGAGCTGTTTTTT
-	TRBV5-1	-	TRBJ1-4	CASSLGGEKLFF	TGCGCCAGCAGCTTGGGCGGCGAAAAACTGTTTTTT
-	TRBV7-2	-	TRBJ1-1	CASSLQGPGSTEAFF	TGTGCCAGCAGCTTACAGGGTCCCGGATCCACTGAAGCTTTCTTT
-	TRBV5-4	-	TRBJ2-5	CASSSWTALSDQYF	TGTGCCAGCAGCTCGTGGACAGCCCTCAGTGACCAGTACTTC